Included here is one T cell receptor (beta chain) sequence, with context. These data are taken from a study of T cells in Graves' hyperthyroidism and ophthalmopathy. Used for diagnoses were clinical symptoms, serum thyroxine and TRAb, thyroid ultrasound and orbital computed tomography. Template material for amplifying TCR beta CDR3 regions consisted of RNA transcripts. When the TCR CDR3 underwent first-round RT-PCR, the HTBI primer set was used. Each CDR3 protein is one row after TCRdb ran MiXCR on the multiplex PCR reads. The table records approximately 700,000 distinct CDR3 sequences, 45% of them present only once. The receptor comes from an adult man with Graves' disease, either hyperthyroidism or ophthalmopathy (not recorded which). The sample consisted of peripheral blood or thyroid tissue (not recorded which).

CDR3 sequence (DNA): TGTGCCAGCGATAGGACAGAGGGCAATCAGCCCCAGCATTTT. It translates to CASDRTEGNQPQHF. This chain links TRBV2 with TRBJ1-5; TRBD1 might be the D (6 bases). V lost 8 bases and J lost 2, with 13 bases in between. From germline, CDR1 is SNHLY and CDR2 FYNNEI. CDR3 length: 14 amino acids.